This TCR beta chain was recorded in a study of T cell responses to AZD1222 COVID-19 vaccine. Remarks on this clone: No antigen is known for it.

The repertoire was sequenced with immunoSEQ multiplex PCR; TCRdb's copy has only in-frame clones and lacks some. The data contain fewer than 250,000 clones, around 92% of them seen just once; the ten biggest clones take up approximately 1.4%. CDR1 is SQVTM, CDR2 ANQGSEA, per germline. CDR3 size: 13 residues. Losses at the gene ends were 6 bases for V and 6 bases for J; bases not matched to a gene: 3. General observations from the study: The donors showed a predominance of white British ancestry and of females, with possible underestimation of clonal diversity. Spike was spanned by vaccine-associated CD4 TCRs, which were dominant at 160-218 and 743-854. Only a handful of individuals given AZD1222 were seropositive at baseline. The study found Spike-specific TCR breadth and depth rose after two AZD1222 doses.

This clonotype was sampled from an adult in good health. The chain carries TRBV29-1 and TRBJ2-2; 11 nucleotides agree with TRBD2. The specimen comprised peripheral blood, sampled on day 0 of AZD1222 vaccination. The CDR3 DNA follows: TGCAGCGTGGAGGGACTAGCGGCCGGGGAGCTGTTTTTT. It yields the protein CSVEGLAAGELFF.